This T cell receptor beta chain was captured in a study of T-cell reconstitution after alpha-beta-depleted transplantation in children. This CDR3 has 12 residues. CDR1 DFQATT and CDR2 SNEGSKA come from the germline V gene (reference sequence). TCRbeta library construction was performed incorporating unique molecular identifiers. TCRdb reanalysed the PCR reads using MiXCR and keeps one entry per CDR3 protein. The sample records around 500,000 distinct CDR3 sequences, roughly 23% being singletons. Study results and limitations: Expanded graft clones, several hundred of them, were reportedly the source of alpha-beta T cells about two months after transplant.

Details on this clonotype: What it binds is unknown. Germline is not matched at one junction end, which may reflect a read error.

This sequence originates from a boy under three years old who had a stem cell transplant for acute myeloid leukemia, so the T cells may come from the graft donor. The sample was PBMCs, mostly from graft donor cells, taken 360 days after TCRalphabeta/CD19-depleted stem cell transplant. The chain joins TRBV20-1 to TRBJ1-2, with D maybe TRBD1 (5 bases). As DNA, the CDR3 is TGCAGTGCTAGAGAGCGGGGCTATTGCTACACCTTC. Translating gives CSARERGYCYTF.